A selection of T cell receptor beta chains follows, all from one sample in a study of spatial heterogeneity in lung cancer. MiXCR, run by TCRdb on the 5' RACE reads, gives a single entry per CDR3 protein. The data contain fewer than 55,000 distinct CDR3 sequences, less than 9% of them singletons. The sample was PBMCs, taken at follow-up. Receptor source: a female donor with early-stage non-small cell lung cancer. Both conserved end residues are part of each CDR3.

V gene,J gene,CDR3 protein
TRBV7-2,TRBJ2-3,CASSPRSGGGGGTQYF
TRBV9,TRBJ2-2,CASSIVGTGELFF
TRBV20-1,TRBJ2-1,CSASLSSYNEQFF
TRBV4-3,TRBJ1-6,CASSQDRPTSPLHF
TRBV5-5,TRBJ1-5,CASSLLGGDNQPQHF
TRBV12-3/TRBV12-4,TRBJ1-3,CASSLAGSSGNTIYF
TRBV7-9,TRBJ1-1,CASSLTVANTEAFF
TRBV7-8,TRBJ2-1,CASSPTTTTGRNEQFF
TRBV7-2,TRBJ2-5,CASSTREGLGETQYF
TRBV20-1,TRBJ1-4,CSAKGGEKLFF
TRBV6-2/TRBV6-3,TRBJ2-2,CASSYPGTGDTGELFF
TRBV20-1,TRBJ2-3,CSAGGVSTDTQYF
TRBV30,TRBJ1-2,CAGRAGEGYTF
TRBV11-2,TRBJ1-6,CASSLKGNSPLHF
TRBV28,TRBJ1-2,CASRPHDGYGYTF
TRBV20-1,TRBJ2-4,CSARDRGGTGSTKNIQYF
TRBV2,TRBJ2-5,CASTGTGIPLNF
TRBV20-1,TRBJ1-5,CSAIWQGFDQPQHF